This TCR beta chain derives from a study of CXCR3-negative and CXCR3-positive naive CD8 T cells (dated by TCRdb to between 2018 and 2020). In terms of the full investigation: In total, 130 million to 150 million TRB reads were obtained, or roughly 1.5 +/- 0.3 million reads per library. The diversity and physicochemical repertoire analyses included 11 donors pooled from two independent experiments. Naive subsets from 5 donors and memory cells from 3 donors were included in the TRBV-TRBJ cluster analysis.

For every CD8+ T cell subset, approximately 330,000 cells were flow-sorted straight into RLT lysis buffer, and each subset was sorted in triplicate. Naive CD8+ T cells were defined stringently as CD45RO-CCR7+CD27+CD95- to exclude memory contaminants. Using standard density gradient centrifugation, peripheral blood mononuclear cells were isolated from buffy coats. Naive CXCR3-negative and CXCR3-positive CD8+ T cells were flow-sorted on a FACSAria III. Total RNA was extracted from sorted cells using an RNeasy Mini Kit. TCRdb lists the instrument as NextSeq 550. The Human TCR Profiling Kit (MiLaboratory) was used to prepare UMI-labeled 5' RACE TRB cDNA libraries. The full amount of extracted RNA was used for cDNA synthesis, and the full amount of resulting cDNA was used for PCR amplification. Libraries were prepared in parallel with an identical number of PCR cycles. Regarding the original processing steps: With a requirement of at least two reads per UMI, MIGEC and MiXCR extracted about 50,000 +/- 10,000 unique UMI-labeled TRB cDNA molecules per library. On average, roughly 40,000 +/- 10,000 functional in-frame TRB CDR3 nucleotide clonotypes lacking stop codons were found per library. After downsampling to 5000 UMI-labeled TRB molecules per sample, diversity metrics such as normalized Shannon-Wiener and Chao1 were calculated in VDJtools. For the central five CDR3 residues, VDJtools calculated physicochemical properties weighted by clonotype size, namely interaction energy, strength, volume and Kidera factor 4. TCRdb reanalyzed the reads, keeping one entry per CDR3 protein sequence and omitting DNA. It is TCRdb's table, rather than the study itself, that gives the V and J calls and clone size. This sample's table has entries for some 140,000 distinct CDR3 sequences. Nearly 0.5% of the sample goes to the ten largest clones.

Details on this clonotype: The clone's antigen remains unknown.

From the cysteine up to the phenylalanine, the CDR3 has a length of 13 residues. Only the protein is available. The germline V gene encodes CDR1 MDHEN and CDR2 SYDVKM. General findings and caveats noted by the study authors: Repertoire diversity was comparably high in both naive subsets but much lower in memory CD8+ T cells. Compared with CXCR3-negative naive cells, CXCR3-positive naive cells had TRB CDR3s with higher hydrophobicity (lower Kidera factor 4), lower energy, and higher strength and volume indices. Because CXCR3 expression was partially decreased after cryopreservation, freshly isolated PBMCs were used for most assays. Within the same donor, TRBV-TRBJ usage looked similar between naive CXCR3-negative and CXCR3-positive cells, but memory cells had distinct patterns. Because surface CD5, which is linked to self-reactivity in mice, was comparable between the naive subsets, TCR interaction strength was also inferred from TRB CDR3 physicochemical properties.

The sequence links TRBV28 to TRBJ2-1. This receptor was identified in a human donor in good health. Some clones in this sample may be carry-over from other donors' samples. Material: naive CXCR3+ CD8+ T cells from blood. Sample cell subset or site, as interpreted from the label and publication: CD45RO-CCR7+CD27+CD95- naive CD8+ T cells expressing CXCR3 (TNR3+). CDR3 loop: CASSLGIHNEQFF.